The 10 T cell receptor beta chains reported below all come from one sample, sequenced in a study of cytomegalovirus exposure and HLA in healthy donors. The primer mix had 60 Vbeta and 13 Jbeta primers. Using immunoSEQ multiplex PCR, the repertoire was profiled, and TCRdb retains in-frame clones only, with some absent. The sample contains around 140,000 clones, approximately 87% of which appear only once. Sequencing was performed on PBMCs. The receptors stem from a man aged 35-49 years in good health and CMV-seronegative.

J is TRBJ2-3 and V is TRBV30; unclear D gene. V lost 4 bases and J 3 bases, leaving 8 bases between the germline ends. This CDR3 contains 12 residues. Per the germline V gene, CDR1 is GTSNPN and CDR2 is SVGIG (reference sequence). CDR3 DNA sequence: TGTGCCTGGATGGGCAGTACAGATACGCAGTATTTT. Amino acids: CAWMGSTDTQYF.

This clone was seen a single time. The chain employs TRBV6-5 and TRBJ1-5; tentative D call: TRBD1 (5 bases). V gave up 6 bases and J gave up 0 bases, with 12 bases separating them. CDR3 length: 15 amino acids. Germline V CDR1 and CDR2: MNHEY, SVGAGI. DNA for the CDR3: TGTGCCAGCAGACCCTCAGGGTATAGCAATCAGCCCCAGCATTTT. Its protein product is CASRPSGYSNQPQHF.

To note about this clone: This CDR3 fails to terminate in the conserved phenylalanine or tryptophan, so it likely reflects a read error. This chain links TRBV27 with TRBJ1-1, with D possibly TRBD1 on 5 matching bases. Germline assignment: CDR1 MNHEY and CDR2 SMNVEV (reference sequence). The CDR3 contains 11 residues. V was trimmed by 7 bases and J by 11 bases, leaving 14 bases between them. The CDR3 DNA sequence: TGTGCCAGCATCAAAGGGGCCAGTGCTTTCTCT. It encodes CASIKGASAFS.

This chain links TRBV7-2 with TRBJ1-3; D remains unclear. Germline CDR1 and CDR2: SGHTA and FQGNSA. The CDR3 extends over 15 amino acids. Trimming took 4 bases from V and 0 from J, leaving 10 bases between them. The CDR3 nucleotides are TGTGCCAGCAGCTACGGAGGGAGCTCTGGAAACACCATATATTTT. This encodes CASSYGGSSGNTIYF.

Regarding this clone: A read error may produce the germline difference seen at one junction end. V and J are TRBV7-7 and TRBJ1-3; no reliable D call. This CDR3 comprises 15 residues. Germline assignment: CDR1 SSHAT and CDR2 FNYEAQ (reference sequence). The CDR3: CASSLGTGSGNTIYF. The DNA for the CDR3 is TGTGCTAGCAGCTTAGGTACGGGCTCTGGAAACACCATATATTTT.

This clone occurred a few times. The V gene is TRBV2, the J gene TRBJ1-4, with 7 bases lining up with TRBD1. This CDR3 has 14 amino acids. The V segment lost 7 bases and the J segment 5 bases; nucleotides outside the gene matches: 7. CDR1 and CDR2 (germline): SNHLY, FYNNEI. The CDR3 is CASNPGGGNEKLFF. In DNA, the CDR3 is TGTGCCAGCAACCCAGGGGGTGGGAATGAAAAACTGTTTTTT.

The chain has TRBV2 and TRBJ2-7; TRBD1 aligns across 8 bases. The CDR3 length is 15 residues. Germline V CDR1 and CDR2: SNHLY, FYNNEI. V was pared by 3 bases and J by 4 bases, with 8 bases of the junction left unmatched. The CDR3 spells CASSDSDRGRYEQYF. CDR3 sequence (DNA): TGTGCCAGCAGTGACAGTGACAGGGGCCGGTACGAGCAGTACTTC.

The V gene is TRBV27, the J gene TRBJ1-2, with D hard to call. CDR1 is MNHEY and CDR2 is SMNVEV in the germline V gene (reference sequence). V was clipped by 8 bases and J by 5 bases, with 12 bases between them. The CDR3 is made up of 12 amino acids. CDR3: CASREEGYGYTF. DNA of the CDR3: TGTGCCAGCCGGGAGGAAGGGTATGGCTACACCTTC.

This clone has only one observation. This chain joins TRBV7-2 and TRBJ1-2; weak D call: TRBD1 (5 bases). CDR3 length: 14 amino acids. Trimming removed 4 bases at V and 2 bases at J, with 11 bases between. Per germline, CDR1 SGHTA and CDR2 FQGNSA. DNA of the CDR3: TGTGCCAGCAGCTATAAGGGGTCGAACTATGGCTACACCTTC. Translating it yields CASSYKGSNYGYTF.

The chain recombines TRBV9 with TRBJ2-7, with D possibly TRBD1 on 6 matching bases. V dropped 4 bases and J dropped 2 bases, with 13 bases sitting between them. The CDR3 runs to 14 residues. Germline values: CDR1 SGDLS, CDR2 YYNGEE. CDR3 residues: CASSRGGGTYEQYF. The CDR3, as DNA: TGTGCCAGCAGCCGAGGGGGTGGGACCTACGAGCAGTACTTC.